The clone carrying this T cell receptor beta chain turned up a few times. The record originates from a study of T-cell reconstitution after alpha-beta-depleted transplantation in children. This sample's TCRbeta library carried unique molecular identifier barcodes. TCRdb re-called the PCR reads through MiXCR, storing one row per CDR3 protein. Of 490,000 or so distinct CDR3 sequences in the sample, around 13% are singletons; the top ten hold around 6%. V was trimmed by 7 bases and J by 4 bases, leaving 16 bases between them. Germline values: CDR1 DFQATT, CDR2 SNEGSKA (reference sequence). This CDR3 is built from 14 residues.

The TCR sequence derives from a human donor who donated a stem cell graft to a child with combined immunodeficiency. V gene TRBV20-1 combines with J gene TRBJ2-2; tentative D call: TRBD1 (5 bases). The sample here was PBMCs from the stem cell graft donor, taken from the stem cell graft. CDR3 loop: CSVPNPTVTGELFF. The CDR3 DNA follows: TGCAGTGTGCCCAATCCGACAGTCACCGGGGAGCTGTTTTTT.